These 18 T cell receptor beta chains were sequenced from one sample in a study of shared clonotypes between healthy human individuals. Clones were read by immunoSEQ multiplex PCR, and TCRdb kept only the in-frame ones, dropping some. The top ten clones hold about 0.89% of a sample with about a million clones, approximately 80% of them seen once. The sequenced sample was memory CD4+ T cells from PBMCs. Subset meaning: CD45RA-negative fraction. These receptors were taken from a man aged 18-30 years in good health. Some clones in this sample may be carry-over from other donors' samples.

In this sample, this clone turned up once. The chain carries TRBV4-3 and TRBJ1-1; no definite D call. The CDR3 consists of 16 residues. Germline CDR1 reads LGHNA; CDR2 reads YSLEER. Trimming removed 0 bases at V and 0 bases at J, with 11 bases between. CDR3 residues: CASSQEPWAMNTEAFF. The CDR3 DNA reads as TGCGCCAGCAGCCAAGAACCGTGGGCTATGAACACTGAAGCTTTCTTT.

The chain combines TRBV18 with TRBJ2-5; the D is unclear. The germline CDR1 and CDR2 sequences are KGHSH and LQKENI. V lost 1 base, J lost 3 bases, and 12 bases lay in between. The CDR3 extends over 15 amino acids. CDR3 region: CASSPQAKAKETQYF. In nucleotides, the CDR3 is TGTGCCAGCTCACCACAGGCCAAGGCCAAAGAGACCCAGTACTTC.

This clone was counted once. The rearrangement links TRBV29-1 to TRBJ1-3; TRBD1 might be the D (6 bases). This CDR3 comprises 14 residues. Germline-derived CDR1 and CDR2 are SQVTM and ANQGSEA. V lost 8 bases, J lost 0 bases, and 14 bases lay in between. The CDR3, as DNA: TGCAGCATCCTCAGGGGATTCTCTGGAAACACCATATATTTT. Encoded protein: CSILRGFSGNTIYF.

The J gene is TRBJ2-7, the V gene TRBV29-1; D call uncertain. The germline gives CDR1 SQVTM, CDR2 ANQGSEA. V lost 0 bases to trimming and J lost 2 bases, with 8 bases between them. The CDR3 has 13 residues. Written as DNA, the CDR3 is TGCAGCGTTGAAGATTCGCTTACCTACGAGCAGTACTTC. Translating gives CSVEDSLTYEQYF.

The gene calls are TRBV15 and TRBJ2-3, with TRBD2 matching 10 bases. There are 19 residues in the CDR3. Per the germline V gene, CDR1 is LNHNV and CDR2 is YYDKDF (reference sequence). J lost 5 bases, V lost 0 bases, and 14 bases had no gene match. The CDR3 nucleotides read TGTGCCACCAGCAGAGATCGCCTTCGACTAGCGGGTAGAGTAGATACGCAGTATTTT. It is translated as CATSRDRLRLAGRVDTQYF.

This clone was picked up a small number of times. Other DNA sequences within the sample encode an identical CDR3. This CDR3 is CASSSSGNQPQHF. In DNA, the CDR3 is TGTGCCAGCAGCTCGTCGGGGAATCAGCCCCAGCATTTT. The gene calls are TRBV7-9 and TRBJ1-5; D unresolved. The CDR3 length is 13 residues. Trimming took off 4 bases at V and 4 bases at J, with 8 bases between the two ends. Germline loops: CDR1 SEHNR, CDR2 FQNEAQ (reference sequence).

CDR3 nucleotides: TGTGCCAGCTCAGAAAGGGACACGAGGGTGATCGGGCAGCCCCAGCATTTT. Translating it yields CASSERDTRVIGQPQHF. The J gene is TRBJ1-5, the V gene TRBV18; tentative D call: TRBD1 (6 bases). Germline values: CDR1 KGHSH, CDR2 LQKENI. This CDR3 contains 17 residues. Trimming took off 5 bases at V and 7 bases at J, with 24 bases between the two ends.

The CDR3 spells CASSSSSGAGNTIYF. The DNA for the CDR3 is TGTGCCAGCAGTAGTTCGTCCGGCGCTGGAAACACCATATATTTT. The chain employs TRBV4-2 and TRBJ1-3; D ambiguous. The ends were cut back, 6 bases at V and 2 bases at J, with 14 bases in the middle. The CDR3 is 15 amino acids. Germline CDR1 reads LGHNA; CDR2 reads YNFKEQ.

The CDR3 loop reads CASSPRGFPYEQYF. DNA for the CDR3: TGTGCCAGCAGCCCCCGAGGTTTTCCCTACGAGCAGTACTTC. The genes are TRBV13 and TRBJ2-7; no reliable D call. CDR1 PRHDT and CDR2 FYEKMQ come from the germline V gene (reference sequence). The CDR3 extends over 14 amino acids. The ends were cut back, 5 bases at V and 2 bases at J, with 13 bases in the middle.

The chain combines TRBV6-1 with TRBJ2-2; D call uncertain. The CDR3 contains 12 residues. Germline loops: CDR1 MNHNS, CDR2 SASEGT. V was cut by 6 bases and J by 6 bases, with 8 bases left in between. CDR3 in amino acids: CASSHSAGELFF. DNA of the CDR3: TGTGCCAGCAGCCACAGTGCCGGGGAGCTGTTTTTT.

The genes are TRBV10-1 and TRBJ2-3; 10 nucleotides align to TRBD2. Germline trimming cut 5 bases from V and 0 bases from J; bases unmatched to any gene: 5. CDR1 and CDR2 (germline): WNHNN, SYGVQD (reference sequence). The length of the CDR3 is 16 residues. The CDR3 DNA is TGCGCCAGCAGTCCAGGACTAGCGGTTAGCACAGATACGCAGTATTTT. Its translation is CASSPGLAVSTDTQYF.

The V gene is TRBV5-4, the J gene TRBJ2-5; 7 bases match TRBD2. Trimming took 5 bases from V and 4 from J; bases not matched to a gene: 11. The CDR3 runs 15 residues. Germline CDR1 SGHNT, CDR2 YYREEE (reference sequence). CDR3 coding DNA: TGTGCCAGCAGGCCCGGGACTACCCTAGGAGAGACCCAGTACTTC. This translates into CASRPGTTLGETQYF.

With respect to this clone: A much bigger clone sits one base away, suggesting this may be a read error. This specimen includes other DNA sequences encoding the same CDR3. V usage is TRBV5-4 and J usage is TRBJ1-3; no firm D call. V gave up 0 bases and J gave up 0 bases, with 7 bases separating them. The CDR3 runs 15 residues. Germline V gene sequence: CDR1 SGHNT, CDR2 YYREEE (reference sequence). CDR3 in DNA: TGTGCCAGCAGCTTGGGGGGTTTCTCTGGAAACACCATATATTTT. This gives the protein CASSLGGFSGNTIYF. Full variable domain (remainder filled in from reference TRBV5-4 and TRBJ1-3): ETGVTQSPTHLIKTRGQQVTLRCSSQSGHNTVSWYQQALGQGPQFIFQYYREEENGRGNFPPRFSGLQFPNYSSELNVNALELDDSALYLCASSLGGFSGNTIYFGEGSWLTVV.

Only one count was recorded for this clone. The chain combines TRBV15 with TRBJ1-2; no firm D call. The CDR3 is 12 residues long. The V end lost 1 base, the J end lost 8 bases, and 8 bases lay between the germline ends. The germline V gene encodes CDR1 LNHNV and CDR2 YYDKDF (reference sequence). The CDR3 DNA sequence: TGTGCCACCAGCAGAGCTTCTGGCGGCTACACCTTC. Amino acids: CATSRASGGYTF.

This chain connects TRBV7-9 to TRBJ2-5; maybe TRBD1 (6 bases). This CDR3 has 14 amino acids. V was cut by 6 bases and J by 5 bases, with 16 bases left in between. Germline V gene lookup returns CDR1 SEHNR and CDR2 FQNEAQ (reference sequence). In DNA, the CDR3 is TGTGCCAGCAGGCGCCCACAGGGTTGGGAGACCCAGTACTTC. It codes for CASRRPQGWETQYF.

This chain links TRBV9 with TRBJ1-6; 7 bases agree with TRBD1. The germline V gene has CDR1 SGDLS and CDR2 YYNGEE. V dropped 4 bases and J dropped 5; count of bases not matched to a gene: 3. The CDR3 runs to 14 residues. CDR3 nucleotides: TGTGCCAGCAGCCCAGGACAGGATAATTCACCCCTCCACTTT. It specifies CASSPGQDNSPLHF.

This CDR3 reads CASSLLSGAYNEQFF. The CDR3, as DNA: TGTGCCAGCAGCCTATTGTCTGGGGCCTACAATGAGCAGTTCTTC. This chain joins TRBV11-2 and TRBJ2-1; D uncertain. The CDR3 is made up of 15 amino acids. V lost 5 bases to trimming and J lost 2 bases, with 13 bases between them. CDR1 SGHAT and CDR2 FQNNGV come from the germline V gene.

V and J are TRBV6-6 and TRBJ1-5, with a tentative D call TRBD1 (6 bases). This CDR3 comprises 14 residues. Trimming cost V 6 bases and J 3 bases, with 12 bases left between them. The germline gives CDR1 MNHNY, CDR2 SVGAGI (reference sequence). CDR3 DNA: TGTGCCAGCAGACCGCGACAGGACAATCAGCCCCAGCATTTT. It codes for CASRPRQDNQPQHF.